Listed below are T cell receptor beta chains from one sample, sequenced in a study of Ad26.COV2.S vaccination and SARS-CoV-2 variants. The repertoire was sequenced with immunoSEQ multiplex PCR; TCRdb's copy has only in-frame clones and lacks some. The repertoire has hundreds of thousands of clones, roughly 90% of them found once; the top ten carry roughly 10%. The specimen comprised peripheral blood, sampled in a trial of Ad26.COV2.S vaccine versus placebo. The receptors shown here come from a person aged 18-65 years who received the Ad26.COV2.S COVID-19 vaccine or a placebo. The CDR3 runs from the conserved cysteine through the conserved F or W. A D gene is named only where the DNA matches it firmly.

J: TRBJ1-1; D: NA; V: TRBV4-1; CDR3: CASSQEWGAGEAFF; DNA: TGCGCCAGCAGCCAAGAGTGGGGGGCCGGTGAAGCTTTCTTT
J: TRBJ1-4; D: TRBD1; V: TRBV28; CDR3: CASSSIGQGENEKLFF; DNA: TGTGCCAGCAGTTCAATCGGACAGGGGGAGAATGAAAAACTGTTTTTT
J: TRBJ1-1; D: NA; V: TRBV5-7; CDR3: CASSFPAGRMNTEAFF; DNA: TGTGCCAGCAGCTTTCCCGCTGGACGGATGAACACTGAAGCTTTCTTT
J: TRBJ2-3; D: TRBD2; V: TRBV9; CDR3: CASSPRSSGTTDTQYF; DNA: TGTGCCAGCAGCCCGCGTAGTAGCGGGACCACAGATACGCAGTATTTT
J: TRBJ2-7; D: NA; V: TRBV5-1; CDR3: CASSLATGSIYEQYF; DNA: TGCGCCAGCAGCTTAGCCACAGGGAGCATCTACGAGCAGTACTTC
J: TRBJ2-7; D: NA; V: TRBV4-3; CDR3: CASSQERILAHSYEQYF; DNA: TGCGCCAGCAGCCAAGAGAGGATACTAGCCCACTCCTACGAGCAGTACTTC
J: TRBJ2-7; D: NA; V: TRBV25-1; CDR3: CASSVGVEQYF; DNA: TGTGCCAGCTCGGTGGGTGTGGAGCAGTACTTC
J: TRBJ1-1; D: NA; V: TRBV6-5; CDR3: CASKEAGLLEAFF; DNA: TGTGCCAGCAAGGAGGCGGGGCTCCTTGAAGCTTTCTTT
J: TRBJ2-7; D: TRBD1; V: TRBV4-1; CDR3: CASSPGTGVVYEQYF; DNA: TGCGCCAGCAGCCCCGGGACAGGGGTTGTCTACGAGCAGTACTTC
J: TRBJ1-2; D: NA; V: TRBV13; CDR3: CASSKEGGTYGYTF; DNA: TGTGCCAGCAGCAAGGAGGGGGGAACTTATGGCTACACCTTC